This T cell receptor beta chain was recorded in a study of beta chain features in type 1 diabetes. This clone occurred a few times. Its specificity is not known. The isolated RNA, all of it, was reverse transcribed, so expressed TCRB transcripts were what got sequenced. Method: immunoSEQ multiplex PCR; TCRdb's copy keeps in-frame clones and lacks some. The table records fewer than 450,000 clones, approximately 13% of them present only once. General study findings and limits: Researchers could not determine here whether HLA type influences TCRB rearrangement. Type 1 diabetes patients showed a moderate but significant shortening of TCRB CDR3s in all four CD4+ subsets.

J lost 0 bases, V lost 1 base, and 6 bases had no gene match. The germline gives CDR1 SGHTA, CDR2 FQGNSA. The CDR3 is made up of 17 amino acids. The receptor was derived from a woman aged 18-35 years with type 1 diabetes. The J gene is TRBJ2-1, the V gene TRBV7-2, with 7 bases fitting TRBD2. The specimen sequenced was naive CD4+ T cells from blood. CDR3 in amino acids: CASSLVAGASSYNEQFF. DNA for the CDR3: TGTGCCAGCAGCTTAGTAGCGGGCGCTAGCTCCTACAATGAGCAGTTCTTC.